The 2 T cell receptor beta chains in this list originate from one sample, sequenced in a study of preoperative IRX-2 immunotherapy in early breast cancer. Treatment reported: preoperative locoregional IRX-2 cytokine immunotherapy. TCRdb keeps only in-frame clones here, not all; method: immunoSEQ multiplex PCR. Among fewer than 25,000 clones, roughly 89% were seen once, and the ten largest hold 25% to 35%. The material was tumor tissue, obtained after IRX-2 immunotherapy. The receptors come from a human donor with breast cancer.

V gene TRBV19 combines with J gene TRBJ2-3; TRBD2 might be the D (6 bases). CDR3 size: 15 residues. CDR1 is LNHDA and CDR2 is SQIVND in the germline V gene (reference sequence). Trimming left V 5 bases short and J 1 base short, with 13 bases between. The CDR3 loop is CASSPSGGGTDTQYF. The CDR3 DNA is TGTGCCAGTAGTCCCTCGGGCGGGGGCACAGATACGCAGTATTTT.

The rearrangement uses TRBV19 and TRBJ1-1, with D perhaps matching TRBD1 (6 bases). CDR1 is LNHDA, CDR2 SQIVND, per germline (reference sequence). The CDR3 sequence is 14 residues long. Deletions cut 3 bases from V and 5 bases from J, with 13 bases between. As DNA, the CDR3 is TGTGCCAGTAGTATGGTCAGGGGTGGAACTGAAGCTTTCTTT. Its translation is CASSMVRGGTEAFF.